This TCR beta chain was identified during a study of Ad26.COV2.S vaccination and SARS-CoV-2 variants. Study-level points and caveats: It was reported that spike-specific CD8+ and CD4+ T cell responses were substantially broad after vaccination. The study found higher spike-specific TCR breadth in vaccine than placebo recipients.

Treatment of the sample: about 20 received Ad26.COV2.S at low or high dose, single or two shots; several received placebo; per-sample allocation not given. Samples analyzed were those drawn on day 63 after the first vaccine or placebo injection. Expressing Wuhan-strain SARS-CoV-2 spike, an Ad26 vector served as the vaccine. This CDR3 region has 20 residues. V shed 4 bases, J shed 1 base, and the junction held 16 bases outside the gene matches. Germline V lookup: CDR1 SGHVS, CDR2 FNYEAQ. In the case of this clone: As yet, its antigen is unknown.

Sequenced by immunoSEQ multiplex PCR; TCRdb stores in-frame clones only, minus some. The sample has around 450,000 clones; roughly nine tenths are singletons. The TCR was taken from a person between 18 and 59 years old who received the Ad26.COV2.S COVID-19 vaccine or a placebo. This sequence joins TRBV7-6 and TRBJ2-1; the match to TRBD2 covers 10 bases. The starting material was peripheral blood, obtained in a trial of Ad26.COV2.S vaccine versus placebo. The CDR3 reads CASSSGWSLAGVGSYNEQFF. The CDR3 nucleotides are TGTGCCAGCAGCTCGGGCTGGTCTCTAGCGGGAGTTGGGTCCTACAATGAGCAGTTCTTC. Full variable domain (remainder filled in from reference TRBV7-6 and TRBJ2-1): GAGVSQSPRYKVTKRGQDVALRCDPISGHVSLYWYRQALGQGPEFLTYFNYEAQQDKSGLPNDRFSAERPEGSISTLTIQRTEQRDSAMYRCASSSGWSLAGVGSYNEQFFGPGTRLTVL.